A single TCR beta chain is shown here with its context. The J segment lost 2 bases and the V segment lost 4 bases, leaving 6 bases of the junction unmatched. The CDR3 consists of 16 residues. Germline V CDR1 and CDR2: SGHKS, YYEKEE (reference sequence). Only in-frame clones appear in the TCRdb table, and some are missing; sequencing was by immunoSEQ multiplex PCR. The sample lists approximately 210,000 clones, roughly 81% seen once, with roughly 8% in the top ten. This sample was included in a study of blood T cell repertoires in COVID-19. For the study at large: T cells, B-cell-depleted T cells, or PBMCs supplied cDNA or gDNA.

The sequencing sample was made of peripheral blood. The sequence was collected from a woman between 50 and 59 years old with active or convalescent COVID-19. The rearrangement uses TRBV5-5 and TRBJ1-5; TRBD1 agrees at 10 bases. CDR3 in amino acids: CASSKDRGIGNQPQHF. The CDR3 DNA is TGTGCCAGCAGCAAGGACAGGGGGATCGGCAATCAGCCCCAGCATTTT.